This TCR beta chain was identified in a study of regulatory T cells in long-lasting Graves disease. Study at large: With positive TSH receptor antibodies and over 5 years of antithyroid drugs, Graves' disease was considered persistent.

Deletions cut 1 base from V and 9 bases from J, with 7 bases between. This CDR3 has 12 amino acids. Germline V gene lookup returns CDR1 SEHNR and CDR2 FQNEAQ (reference sequence). This clonotype appeared many times. The antigen is unknown. Arm-PCR of CDR3 regions and iRepertoire HTBI primers were the basis on which TCR beta libraries were built. From the multiplex PCR reads, TCRdb called clonotypes with MiXCR, one entry per CDR3 protein. Among hundreds of thousands of distinct CDR3 sequences listed, under 25% were seen once. Documented time point: persistent/refractory GD, antithyroid drugs over 5 years with positive TRAb. PBMC RNA served as the TCR library source. General study findings and limits: Persistent Graves' patients had lower TCR diversity than newly diagnosed ones. When disease was persistent, TRBV28, TRBJ1-2 and TRBJ2-5 were the favored segments.

The chain carries TRBV7-9 and TRBJ1-5; D uncertain. The source is a female donor with Graves disease. The sample was peripheral blood mononuclear cells (PBMCs), taken when the disease was refractory, from a patient treated with antithyroid drugs. The chain's CDR3 is CASSLGGLPQHF. The DNA of the CDR3 is TGTGCCAGCAGCTTAGGTGGGTTGCCCCAGCATTTT.